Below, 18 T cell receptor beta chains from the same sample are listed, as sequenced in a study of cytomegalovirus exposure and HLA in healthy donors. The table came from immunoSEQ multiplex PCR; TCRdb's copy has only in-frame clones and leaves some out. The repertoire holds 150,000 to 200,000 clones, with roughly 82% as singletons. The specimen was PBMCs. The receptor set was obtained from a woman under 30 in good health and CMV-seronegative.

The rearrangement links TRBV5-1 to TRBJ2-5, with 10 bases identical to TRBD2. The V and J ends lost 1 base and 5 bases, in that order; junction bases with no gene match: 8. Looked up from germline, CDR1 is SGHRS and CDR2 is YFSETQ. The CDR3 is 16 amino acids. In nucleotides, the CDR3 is TGCGCCAGCAGCTTGATCAGCGGGGGGGTTCCGGAGACCCAGTACTTC. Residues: CASSLISGGVPETQYF.

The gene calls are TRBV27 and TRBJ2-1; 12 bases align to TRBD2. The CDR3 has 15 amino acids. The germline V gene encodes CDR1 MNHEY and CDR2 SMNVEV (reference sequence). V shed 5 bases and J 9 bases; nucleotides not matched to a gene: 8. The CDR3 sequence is CASSPSLAGGGEQFF. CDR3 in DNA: TGTGCCAGCAGTCCAAGCCTAGCGGGGGGGGGTGAGCAGTTCTTC.

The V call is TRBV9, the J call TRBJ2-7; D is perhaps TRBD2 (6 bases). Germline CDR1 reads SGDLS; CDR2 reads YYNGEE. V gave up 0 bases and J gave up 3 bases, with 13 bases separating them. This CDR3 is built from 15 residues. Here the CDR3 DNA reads TGTGCCAGCAGCGTAGCAGGAGGGTTGGGCTACGAGCAGTACTTC. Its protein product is CASSVAGGLGYEQYF.

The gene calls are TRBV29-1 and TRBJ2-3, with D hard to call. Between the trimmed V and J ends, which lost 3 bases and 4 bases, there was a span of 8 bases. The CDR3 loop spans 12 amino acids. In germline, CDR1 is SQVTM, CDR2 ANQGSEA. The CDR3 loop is CSVEVGSDTQYF. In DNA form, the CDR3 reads TGCAGCGTTGAGGTCGGGTCAGATACGCAGTATTTT.

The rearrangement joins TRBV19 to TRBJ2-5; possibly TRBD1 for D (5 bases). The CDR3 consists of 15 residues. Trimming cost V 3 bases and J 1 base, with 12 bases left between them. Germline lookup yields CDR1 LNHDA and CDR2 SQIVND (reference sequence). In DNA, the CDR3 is TGTGCCAGTAGTATCGCCGTCGACAGCCAAGAGACCCAGTACTTC. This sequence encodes CASSIAVDSQETQYF.

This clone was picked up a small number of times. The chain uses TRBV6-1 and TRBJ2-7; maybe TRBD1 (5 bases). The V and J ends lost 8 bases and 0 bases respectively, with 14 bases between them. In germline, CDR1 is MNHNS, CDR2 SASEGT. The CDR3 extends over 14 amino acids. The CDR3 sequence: CASPKGETSYEQYF. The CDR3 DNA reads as TGTGCCAGCCCAAAAGGGGAAACCTCCTACGAGCAGTACTTC.

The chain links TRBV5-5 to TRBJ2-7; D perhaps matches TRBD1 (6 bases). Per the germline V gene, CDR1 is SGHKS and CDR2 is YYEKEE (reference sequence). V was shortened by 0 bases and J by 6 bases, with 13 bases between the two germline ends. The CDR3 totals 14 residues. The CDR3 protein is CASSLAQGSREQYF. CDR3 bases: TGTGCCAGCAGCTTGGCGCAGGGGTCCCGCGAGCAGTACTTC.

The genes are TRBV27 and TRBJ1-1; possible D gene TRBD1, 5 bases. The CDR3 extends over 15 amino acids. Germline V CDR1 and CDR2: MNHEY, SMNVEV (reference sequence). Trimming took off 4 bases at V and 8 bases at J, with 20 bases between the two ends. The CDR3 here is CASSYTRNRPREAFF. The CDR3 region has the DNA TGTGCCAGCAGTTACACGCGGAACAGGCCCAGGGAAGCTTTCTTT.

The CDR3 DNA sequence: TGCAGCGGGGCAGTGGGACAGCCAGAGACCCAGTACTTC. The encoded protein is CSGAVGQPETQYF. The chain combines TRBV29-1 with TRBJ2-5, with 7 bases that match TRBD1. With V trimmed by 7 bases and J by 4 bases, 9 bases remained unmatched. The germline CDR1 and CDR2 sequences are SQVTM and ANQGSEA. The CDR3 spans 13 residues.

CDR3 sequence (DNA): TGTGCCAGCAGGCCCAGGGATACGCAGTATTTT. This encodes CASRPRDTQYF. J is TRBJ2-3 and V is TRBV2; unclear D gene. Trimming took 6 bases from V and 6 from J, leaving 7 bases between them. Germline V gene data show CDR1 as SNHLY and CDR2 as FYNNEI. The CDR3 totals 11 residues.

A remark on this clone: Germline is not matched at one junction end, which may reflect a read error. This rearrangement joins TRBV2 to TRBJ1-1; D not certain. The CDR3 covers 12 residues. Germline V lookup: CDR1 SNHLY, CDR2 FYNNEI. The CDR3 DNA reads TGTGCCAGCAGTCCCCACCGACAAGAGCAGCGGTGG. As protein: CASSPHRQEQRW. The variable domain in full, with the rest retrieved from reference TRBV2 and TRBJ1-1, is EPEVTQTPSHQVTQMGQEVILRCVPISNHLYFYWYRQILGQKVEFLVSFYNNEISEKSEIFDDQFSVERPDGSNFTLKIRSTKLEDSAMYFCASSPHRQEQRWGQGTRLTVV.

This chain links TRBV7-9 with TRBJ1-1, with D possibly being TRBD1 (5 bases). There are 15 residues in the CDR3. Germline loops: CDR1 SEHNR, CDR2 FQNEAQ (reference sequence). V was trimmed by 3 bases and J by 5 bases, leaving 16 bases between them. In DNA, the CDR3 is TGTGCCAGCAGCTTTTTCCAGGGCCTAAGGACTGAAGCTTTCTTT. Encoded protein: CASSFFQGLRTEAFF.

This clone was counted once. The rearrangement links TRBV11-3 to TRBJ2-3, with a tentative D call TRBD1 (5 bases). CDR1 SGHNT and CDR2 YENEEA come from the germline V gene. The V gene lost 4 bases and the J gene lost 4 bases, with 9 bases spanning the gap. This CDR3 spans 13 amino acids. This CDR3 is CASSSDSPDTQYF. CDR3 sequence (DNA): TGTGCCAGCAGCTCCGACAGTCCAGATACGCAGTATTTT.

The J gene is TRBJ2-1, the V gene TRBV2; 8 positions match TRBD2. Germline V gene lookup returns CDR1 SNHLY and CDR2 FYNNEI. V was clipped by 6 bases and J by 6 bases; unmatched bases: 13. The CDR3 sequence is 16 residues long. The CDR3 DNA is TGTGCCAGCAGCCCGCGGGGCGGGAGGACTGCCAATGAGCAGTTCTTC. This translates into CASSPRGGRTANEQFF.

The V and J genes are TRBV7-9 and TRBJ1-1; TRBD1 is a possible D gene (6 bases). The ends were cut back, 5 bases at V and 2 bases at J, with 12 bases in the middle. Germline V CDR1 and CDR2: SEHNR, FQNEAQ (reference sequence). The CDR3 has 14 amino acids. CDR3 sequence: CASSRRDINTEAFF. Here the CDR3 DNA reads TGTGCCAGCAGCAGAAGGGACATTAACACTGAAGCTTTCTTT. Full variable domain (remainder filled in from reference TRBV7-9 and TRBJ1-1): DTGVSQNPRHKITKRGQNVTFRCDPISEHNRLYWYRQTLGQGPEFLTYFQNEAQLEKSRLLSDRFSAERPKGSFSTLEIQRTEQGDSAMYLCASSRRDINTEAFFGQGTRLTVV.

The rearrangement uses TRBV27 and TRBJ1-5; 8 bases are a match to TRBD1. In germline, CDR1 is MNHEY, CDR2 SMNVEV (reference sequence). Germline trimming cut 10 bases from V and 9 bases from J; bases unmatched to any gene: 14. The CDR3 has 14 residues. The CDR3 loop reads CAIKPDRGEGPQHF. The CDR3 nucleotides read TGTGCCATCAAACCCGACAGGGGAGAGGGGCCCCAGCATTTT.

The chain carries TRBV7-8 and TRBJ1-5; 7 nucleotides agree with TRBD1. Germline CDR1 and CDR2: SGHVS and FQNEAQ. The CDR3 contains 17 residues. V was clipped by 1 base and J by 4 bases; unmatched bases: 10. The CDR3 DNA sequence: TGTGCCAGCAGCTTAGGAAGGGACAGTTGGGGAAATCAGCCCCAGCATTTT. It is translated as CASSLGRDSWGNQPQHF. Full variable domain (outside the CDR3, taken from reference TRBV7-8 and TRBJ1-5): GAGVSQSPRYKVAKRGQDVALRCDPISGHVSLFWYQQALGQGPEFLTYFQNEAQLDKSGLPSDRFFAERPEGSVSTLKIQRTQQEDSAVYLCASSLGRDSWGNQPQHFGDGTRLSIL.

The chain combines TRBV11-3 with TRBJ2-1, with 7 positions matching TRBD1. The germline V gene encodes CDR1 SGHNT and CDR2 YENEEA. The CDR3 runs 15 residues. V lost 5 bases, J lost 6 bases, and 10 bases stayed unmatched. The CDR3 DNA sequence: TGTGCCAGCAGCCAACTTCAGGGGGTGGTCAATGAGCAGTTCTTC. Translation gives CASSQLQGVVNEQFF. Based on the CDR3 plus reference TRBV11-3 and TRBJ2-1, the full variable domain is EAGVVQSPRYKIIEKKQPVAFWCNPISGHNTLYWYLQNLGQGPELLIRYENEEAVDDSQLPKDRFSAERLKGVDSTLKIQPAELGDSAVYLCASSQLQGVVNEQFFGPGTRLTVL.